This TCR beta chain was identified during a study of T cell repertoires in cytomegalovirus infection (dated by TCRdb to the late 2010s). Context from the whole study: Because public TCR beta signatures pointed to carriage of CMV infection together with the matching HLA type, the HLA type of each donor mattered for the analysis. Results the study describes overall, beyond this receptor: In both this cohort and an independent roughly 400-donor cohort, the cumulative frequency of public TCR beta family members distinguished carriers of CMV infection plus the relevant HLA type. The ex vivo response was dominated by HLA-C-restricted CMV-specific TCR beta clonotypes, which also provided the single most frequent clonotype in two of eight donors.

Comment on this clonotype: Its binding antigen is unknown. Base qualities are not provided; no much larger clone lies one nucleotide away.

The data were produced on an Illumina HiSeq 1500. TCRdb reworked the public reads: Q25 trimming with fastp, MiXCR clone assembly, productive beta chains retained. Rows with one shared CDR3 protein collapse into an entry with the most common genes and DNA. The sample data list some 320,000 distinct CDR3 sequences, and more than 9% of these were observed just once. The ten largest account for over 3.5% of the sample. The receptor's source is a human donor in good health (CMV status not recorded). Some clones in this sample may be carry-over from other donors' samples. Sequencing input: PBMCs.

The CDR3 reads CASSQGTNTGELFF. Read as DNA, the sequence is TGTGCCAGCAGCCAAGGCACGAACACCGGGGAGCTGTTTTTT. The chain links TRBV7-4 with TRBJ2-2; there is no confident call for the D gene. The V and J ends are trimmed by 5 bases and 0 bases, leaving 7 bases between them. Including cysteine and phenylalanine, the CDR3 has 14 amino acids. This entry keeps only the CDR3 DNA: 42 bases, framed from base 1. From a lookup of the germline V gene, CDR1 and CDR2 are SGHVT and SQSDAQ.